This passage covers 8 T cell receptor beta chains from one sample sequenced in a study of blood T cell repertoires in COVID-19. Libraries were prepared by immunoSEQ multiplex PCR; TCRdb keeps only in-frame clonotypes and omits some of them. The sample lists approximately 100,000 clones, approximately 88% occurring once. The sequenced material came from peripheral blood. All receptors come from a woman aged 60 to 75 with acute or convalescent COVID-19.

This clone was seen just once. The J gene is TRBJ2-5, the V gene TRBV20-1; TRBD2 agrees at 9 bases. There are 11 residues in the CDR3. CDR1 and CDR2 from the germline V gene are DFQATT and SNEGSKA (reference sequence). Unmatched junction bases numbered 0, after V lost 5 bases and J lost 5 bases. DNA for the CDR3: TGCAGTGCTGGACTAGCGGAGACCCAGTACTTC. Translation gives CSAGLAETQYF.

This clone showed up just a few times. V is TRBV6-1 and J is TRBJ1-2; a weak D match, TRBD1 (6 bases). This CDR3 has 13 amino acids. Germline CDR1 is MNHNS and CDR2 is SASEGT. With 1 base removed from V and 7 bases from J, the gap between germline ends came to 10 bases. In nucleotides, the CDR3 is TGTGCCAGCAGTGAAGTTACAGGGTCTGGCTACACCTTC. Translated: CASSEVTGSGYTF.

The rearrangement uses TRBV3-1 (or the pseudogene TRBV3-2) and TRBJ2-2; perhaps TRBD2 as D (6 bases). Germline CDR1 and CDR2: LGHDT and YNNKEL (reference sequence). CDR3 length equals 15 residues. With 6 bases removed from V and 2 bases from J, the gap between germline ends came to 13 bases. The CDR3 DNA follows: TGTGCCAGCAGAACACTAGCTTTTAACACCGGGGAGCTGTTTTTT. As protein: CASRTLAFNTGELFF.

This chain uses TRBV6-5 with TRBJ1-1, with D hard to call. Germline assignment: CDR1 MNHEY and CDR2 SVGAGI. V lost 0 bases and J 2 bases, leaving 7 bases between the germline ends. The CDR3 runs to 14 residues. The CDR3 DNA is TGTGCCAGCAGTTACTCTGAGACTAACACTGAAGCTTTCTTT. It specifies CASSYSETNTEAFF.

This chain links TRBV4-2 with TRBJ2-3; 10 bases map to TRBD1. J was trimmed by 7 bases and V by 1 base; bases with no gene match: 14. Germline V gene data show CDR1 as LGHNA and CDR2 as YNFKEQ. The CDR3 is made up of 18 amino acids. CDR3 DNA sequence: TGTGCCAGCAGCCAAGCCTCGCCGGGACAGGGGTTTTATAATACGCAGTATTTT. This codes for CASSQASPGQGFYNTQYF.

V usage is TRBV12-3 or TRBV12-4 and J usage is TRBJ1-6; D remains unclear. The germline V and J ends were trimmed by 6 bases and 10 bases, with 10 bases remaining between them. The CDR3 loop spans 12 amino acids. DNA for the CDR3: TGTGCCAGCAGCTTCCCCGGGTCACCCCTCCACTTT. Translating gives CASSFPGSPLHF.

The chain combines TRBV11-3 with TRBJ1-1; 7 nucleotides match TRBD1. Germline-derived CDR1 and CDR2 are SGHNT and YENEEA. Losses at the gene ends were 7 bases for V and 5 bases for J; bases not matched to a gene: 4. There are 12 residues in the CDR3. The CDR3, as DNA: TGTGCCAGCAACCCAGGGGGGACTGAAGCTTTCTTT. This codes for CASNPGGTEAFF.

The gene calls are TRBV6-2 or TRBV6-3 and TRBJ1-5; 11 nucleotides line up with TRBD1. The CDR3 covers 16 residues. The junction had 12 bases not matched to a gene; V was cut back by 5 bases and J by 9 bases. Germline CDR1 is MNHEY and CDR2 is SVGEGT. CDR3 loop: CASSMGQGVILRPQHF. The CDR3, as DNA: TGTGCCAGCAGTATGGGACAGGGGGTTATTCTAAGGCCCCAGCATTTT.